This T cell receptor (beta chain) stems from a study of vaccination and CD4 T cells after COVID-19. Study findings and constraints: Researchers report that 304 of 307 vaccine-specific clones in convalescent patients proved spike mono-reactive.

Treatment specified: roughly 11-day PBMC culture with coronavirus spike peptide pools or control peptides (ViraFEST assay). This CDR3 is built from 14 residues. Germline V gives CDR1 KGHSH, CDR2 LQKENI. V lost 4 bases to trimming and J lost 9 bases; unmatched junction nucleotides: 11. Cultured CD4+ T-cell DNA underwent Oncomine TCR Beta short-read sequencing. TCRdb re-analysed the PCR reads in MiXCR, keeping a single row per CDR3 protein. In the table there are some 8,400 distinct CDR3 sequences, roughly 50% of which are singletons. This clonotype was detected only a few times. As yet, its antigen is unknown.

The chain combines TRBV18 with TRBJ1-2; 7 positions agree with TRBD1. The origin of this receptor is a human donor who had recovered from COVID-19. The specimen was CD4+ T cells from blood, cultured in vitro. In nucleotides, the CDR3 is TGTGCCAGCTCACTCCGACAGGGCATTGGGAGCTACACCTTC. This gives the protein CASSLRQGIGSYTF.